The T cell receptor beta chain described here comes from a study of identifying expanded T cells in peripheral blood. Turning to this clone: As yet, its antigen is unknown.

Here immunoSEQ multiplex PCR was the method, and the copy in TCRdb shows in-frame clones only, minus some. The table lists 100,000 or so clones, 80% to 90% of them singletons. Findings and caveats of the study: Across healthy donors, higher total template counts meant significantly greater approximately two-week count variance.

This CDR3 is built from 14 residues. Trimming shortened V by 1 base and J by 6 bases, and 7 bases separated the two germline ends. CDR1 MGHRA and CDR2 YSYEKL come from the germline V gene. Input material: blood. The genes are TRBV4-1 and TRBJ1-6; D uncertain. This clonotype originated in a person between 18 and 75 years old in good health. This CDR3 is CASSQGPGNSPLHF. The CDR3 coding sequence is TGCGCCAGCAGCCAAGGCCCCGGTAATTCACCCCTCCACTTT.